This TCR beta chain was sequenced during a study of T cells after yellow fever vaccination. Study-level results: Peaking faster, on day 5 versus 15, the secondary response was nonetheless weaker.

TCRdb itself ran the 5' RACE reads through MiXCR, one entry per CDR3 protein. The sample shows some 400,000 distinct CDR3 sequences, about 19% of them seen only once. In germline, CDR1 is SEHNR, CDR2 FQNEAQ (reference sequence). V lost 5 bases, J lost 0 bases, and 11 bases lay in between. The CDR3 has 15 amino acids. This clonotype was counted a few times. Its target is not known. This sequence joins TRBV7-9 and TRBJ1-5; D perhaps matches TRBD1 (6 bases). Source: PBMCs, taken before the yellow fever booster vaccination. This clonotype was obtained from a man aged 18 to 35 who received the YFV17D yellow fever vaccine. DNA of the CDR3: TGTGCCAGCAGCCCTACAGGGTATAGCAATCAGCCCCAGCATTTT. This encodes CASSPTGYSNQPQHF.